Below, 3 T cell receptor beta chains from the same sample are listed, as sequenced in a study of T cells in Graves' hyperthyroidism and ophthalmopathy. Researchers amplified the TCR beta CDR3 regions from RNA transcripts. The HTBI set primed first-round TCR CDR3 RT-PCR. MiXCR was run by TCRdb on the multiplex PCR reads, yielding one entry per CDR3 protein. The table shows hundreds of thousands of distinct CDR3 sequences, with less than 15% occurring only once. Sequencing was carried out using blood. The receptors were sampled from a woman under 30 with Graves' hyperthyroidism.

This clonotype has ten or more counts. The rearrangement uses TRBV15 and TRBJ2-7, with 8 bases identical to TRBD2. V lost 5 bases to trimming and J lost 12 bases; unmatched junction nucleotides: 6. This CDR3 spans 11 amino acids. Germline V gene sequence: CDR1 LNHNV, CDR2 YYDKDF (reference sequence). CDR3 in amino acids: CATSGRGGLYF. CDR3 DNA: TGTGCCACCAGCGGACGGGGGGGGCTGTACTTC.

The chain is built from TRBV19 and TRBJ2-1, with 9 bases lining up with TRBD2. CDR3 length: 18 amino acids. Germline loops: CDR1 LNHDA, CDR2 SQIVND (reference sequence). With V trimmed by 5 bases and J by 3 bases, 14 bases remained unmatched. The CDR3 nucleotides read TGTGCCAGTAGTCCCCTGAGGGGCGGGAGGGAAATCTACAATGAGCAGTTCTTC. Translated: CASSPLRGGREIYNEQFF.

This clonotype was counted ten times or more. The chain carries TRBV11-2 and TRBJ1-2; 8 nucleotides line up with TRBD1. V lost 1 base and J lost 7; bases outside the gene matches: 8. Germline-derived CDR1 and CDR2 are SGHAT and FQNNGV. The CDR3 is made up of 15 amino acids. CDR3 residues: CASSLAGQGASGYTF. CDR3 bases: TGTGCCAGCAGCTTAGCGGGCCAGGGGGCGTCTGGCTACACCTTC.